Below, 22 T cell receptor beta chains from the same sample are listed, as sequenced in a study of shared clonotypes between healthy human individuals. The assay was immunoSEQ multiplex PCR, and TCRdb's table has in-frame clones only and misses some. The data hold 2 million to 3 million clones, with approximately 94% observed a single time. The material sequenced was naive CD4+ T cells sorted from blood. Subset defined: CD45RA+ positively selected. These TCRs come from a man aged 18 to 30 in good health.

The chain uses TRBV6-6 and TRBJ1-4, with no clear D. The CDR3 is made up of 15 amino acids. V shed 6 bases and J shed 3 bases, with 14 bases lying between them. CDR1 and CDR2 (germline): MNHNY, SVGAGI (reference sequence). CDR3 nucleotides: TGTGCCAGCAGCGCCGGGAGGGCTTCTAATGAAAAACTGTTTTTT. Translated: CASSAGRASNEKLFF.

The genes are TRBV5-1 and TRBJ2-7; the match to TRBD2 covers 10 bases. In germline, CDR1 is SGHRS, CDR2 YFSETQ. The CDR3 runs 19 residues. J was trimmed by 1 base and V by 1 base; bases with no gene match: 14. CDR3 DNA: TGCGCCAGCAGCTTGAGGAGTGGGACTAGCGTATATCGATCCTACGAGCAGTACTTC. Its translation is CASSLRSGTSVYRSYEQYF.

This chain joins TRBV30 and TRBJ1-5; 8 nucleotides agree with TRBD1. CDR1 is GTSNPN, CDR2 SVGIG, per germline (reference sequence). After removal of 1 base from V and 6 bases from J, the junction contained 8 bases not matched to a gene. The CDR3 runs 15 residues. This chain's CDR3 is CAWSGQGQGGQPQHF. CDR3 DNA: TGTGCCTGGAGTGGCCAAGGACAGGGAGGTCAGCCCCAGCATTTT.

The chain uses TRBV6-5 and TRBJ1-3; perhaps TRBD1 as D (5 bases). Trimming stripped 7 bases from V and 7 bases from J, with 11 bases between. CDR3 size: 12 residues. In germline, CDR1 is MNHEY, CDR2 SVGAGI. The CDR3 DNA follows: TGTGCCAGCAACGGGGGGGGTAACACCATATATTTT. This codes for CASNGGGNTIYF.

CDR3 loop: CASSEGIYGYTF. The CDR3 nucleotides are TGTGCCAGTAGTGAGGGAATCTATGGCTACACCTTC. The chain couples TRBV19 to TRBJ1-2; D is undetermined. This CDR3 has 12 residues. CDR1 LNHDA and CDR2 SQIVND come from the germline V gene (reference sequence). Trimming removed 5 bases from V and 4 bases from J, with 8 bases in between.

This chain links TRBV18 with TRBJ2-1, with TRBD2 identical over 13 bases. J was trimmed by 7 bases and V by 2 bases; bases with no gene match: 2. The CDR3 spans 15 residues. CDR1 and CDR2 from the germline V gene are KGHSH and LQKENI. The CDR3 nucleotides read TGTGCCAGCTCACCAGTACTAGCGGGGGGGAATGAGCAGTTCTTC. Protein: CASSPVLAGGNEQFF.

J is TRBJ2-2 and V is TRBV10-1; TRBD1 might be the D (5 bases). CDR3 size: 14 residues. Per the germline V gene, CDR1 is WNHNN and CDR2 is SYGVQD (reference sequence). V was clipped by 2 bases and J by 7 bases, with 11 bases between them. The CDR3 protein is CASSERTLSGELFF. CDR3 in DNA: TGCGCCAGCAGTGAGCGGACACTTAGCGGGGAGCTGTTTTTT.

For the CDR3, the DNA is TGTGCCAGCATGTTGGGACAGGGGCCTAACTATGGCTACACCTTC. Amino acids: CASMLGQGPNYGYTF. The chain uses TRBV6-1 and TRBJ1-2, with 10 bases fitting TRBD1. The V gene end was trimmed by 7 bases and the J gene end by 0 bases; junction bases not matched to a gene: 5. This CDR3 is 15 amino acids long. Germline assignment: CDR1 MNHNS and CDR2 SASEGT.

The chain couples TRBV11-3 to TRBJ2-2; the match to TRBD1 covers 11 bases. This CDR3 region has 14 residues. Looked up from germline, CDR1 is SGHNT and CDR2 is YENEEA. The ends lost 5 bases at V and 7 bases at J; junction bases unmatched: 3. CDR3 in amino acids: CASSPGQGVGELFF. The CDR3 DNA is TGTGCCAGCAGCCCGGGACAGGGGGTCGGGGAGCTGTTTTTT.

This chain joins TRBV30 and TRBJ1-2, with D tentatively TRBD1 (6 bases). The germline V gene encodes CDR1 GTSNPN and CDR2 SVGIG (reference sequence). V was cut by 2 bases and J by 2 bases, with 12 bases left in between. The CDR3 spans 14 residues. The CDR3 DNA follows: TGTGCCTGGAGTAGAGGGGGGGGAAACTATGGCTACACCTTC. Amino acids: CAWSRGGGNYGYTF.

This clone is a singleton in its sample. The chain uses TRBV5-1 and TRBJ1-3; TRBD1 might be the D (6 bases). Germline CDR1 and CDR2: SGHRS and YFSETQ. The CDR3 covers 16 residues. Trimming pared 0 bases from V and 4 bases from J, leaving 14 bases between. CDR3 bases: TGCGCCAGCAGCTTGGATGGCAGGGGATACGGAAACACCATATATTTT. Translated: CASSLDGRGYGNTIYF.

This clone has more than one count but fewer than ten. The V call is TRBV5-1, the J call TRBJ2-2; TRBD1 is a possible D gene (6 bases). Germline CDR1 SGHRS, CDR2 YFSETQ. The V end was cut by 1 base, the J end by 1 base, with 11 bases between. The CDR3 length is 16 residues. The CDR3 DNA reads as TGCGCCAGCAGCTTGACCGTGACAGGGAACACCGGGGAGCTGTTTTTT. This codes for CASSLTVTGNTGELFF.

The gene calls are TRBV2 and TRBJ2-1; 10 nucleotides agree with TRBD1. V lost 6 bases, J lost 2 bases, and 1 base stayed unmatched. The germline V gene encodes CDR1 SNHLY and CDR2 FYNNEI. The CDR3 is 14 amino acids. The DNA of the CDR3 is TGTGCCAGCAGCGGACAGGGGGCCTACAATGAGCAGTTCTTC. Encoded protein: CASSGQGAYNEQFF.

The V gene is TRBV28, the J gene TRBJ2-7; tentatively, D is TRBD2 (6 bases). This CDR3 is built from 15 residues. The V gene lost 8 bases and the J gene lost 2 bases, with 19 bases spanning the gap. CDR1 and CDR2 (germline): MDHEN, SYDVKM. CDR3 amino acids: CASGRLGLTAYEQYF. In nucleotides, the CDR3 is TGTGCCAGCGGACGACTTGGACTAACCGCCTACGAGCAGTACTTC.

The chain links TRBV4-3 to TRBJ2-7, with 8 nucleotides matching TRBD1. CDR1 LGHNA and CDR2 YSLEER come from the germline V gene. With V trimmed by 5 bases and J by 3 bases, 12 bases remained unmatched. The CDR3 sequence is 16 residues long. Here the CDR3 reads CASSAAWGQDNYEQYF. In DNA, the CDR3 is TGCGCCAGCAGCGCAGCTTGGGGACAGGATAACTACGAGCAGTACTTC.

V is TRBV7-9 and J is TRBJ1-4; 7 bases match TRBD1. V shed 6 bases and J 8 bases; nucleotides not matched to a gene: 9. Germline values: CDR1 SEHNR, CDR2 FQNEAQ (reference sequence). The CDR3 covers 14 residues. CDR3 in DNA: TGTGCCAGCAGTCCAGGGACAGCCGAAGAAAAACTGTTTTTT. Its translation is CASSPGTAEEKLFF.

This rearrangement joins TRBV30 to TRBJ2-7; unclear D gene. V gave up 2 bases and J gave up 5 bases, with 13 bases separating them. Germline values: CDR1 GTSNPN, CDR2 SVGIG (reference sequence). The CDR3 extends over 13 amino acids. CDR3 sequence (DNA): TGTGCCTGGAGTCTTCGTAGAGGAGACGAGCAGTACTTC. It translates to CAWSLRRGDEQYF.

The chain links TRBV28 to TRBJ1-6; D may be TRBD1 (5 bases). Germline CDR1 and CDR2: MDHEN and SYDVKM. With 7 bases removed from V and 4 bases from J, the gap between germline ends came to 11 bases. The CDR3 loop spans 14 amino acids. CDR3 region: CASTPGTYNSPLHF. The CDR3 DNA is TGTGCCAGCACTCCCGGGACTTATAATTCACCCCTCCACTTT.

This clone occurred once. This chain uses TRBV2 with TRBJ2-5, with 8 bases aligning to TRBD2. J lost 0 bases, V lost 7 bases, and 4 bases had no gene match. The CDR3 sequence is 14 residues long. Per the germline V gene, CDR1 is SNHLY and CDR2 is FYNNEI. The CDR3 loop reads CASKDSGDQETQYF. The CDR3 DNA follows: TGTGCCAGCAAGGATAGCGGGGACCAAGAGACCCAGTACTTC.

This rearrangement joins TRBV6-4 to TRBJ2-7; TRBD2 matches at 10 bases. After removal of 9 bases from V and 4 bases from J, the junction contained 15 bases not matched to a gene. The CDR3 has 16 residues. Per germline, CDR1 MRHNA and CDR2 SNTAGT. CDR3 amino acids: CASISGRAKFEYEQYF. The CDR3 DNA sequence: TGTGCCAGTATCAGCGGGAGGGCCAAATTCGAGTACGAGCAGTACTTC.

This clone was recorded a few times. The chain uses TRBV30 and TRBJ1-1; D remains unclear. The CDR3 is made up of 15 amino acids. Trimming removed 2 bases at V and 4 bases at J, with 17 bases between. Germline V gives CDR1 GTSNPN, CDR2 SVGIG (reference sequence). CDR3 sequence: CAWSPPLGRVTEAFF. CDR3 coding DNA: TGTGCCTGGAGTCCACCACTGGGCCGGGTCACTGAAGCTTTCTTT.

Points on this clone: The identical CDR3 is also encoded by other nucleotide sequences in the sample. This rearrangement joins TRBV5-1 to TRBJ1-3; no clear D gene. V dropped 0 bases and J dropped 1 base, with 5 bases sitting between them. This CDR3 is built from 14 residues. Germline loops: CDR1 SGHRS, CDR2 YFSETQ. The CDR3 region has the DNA TGCGCCAGCAGCTTGGCGGGGTCTGGAAACACCATATATTTT. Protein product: CASSLAGSGNTIYF.